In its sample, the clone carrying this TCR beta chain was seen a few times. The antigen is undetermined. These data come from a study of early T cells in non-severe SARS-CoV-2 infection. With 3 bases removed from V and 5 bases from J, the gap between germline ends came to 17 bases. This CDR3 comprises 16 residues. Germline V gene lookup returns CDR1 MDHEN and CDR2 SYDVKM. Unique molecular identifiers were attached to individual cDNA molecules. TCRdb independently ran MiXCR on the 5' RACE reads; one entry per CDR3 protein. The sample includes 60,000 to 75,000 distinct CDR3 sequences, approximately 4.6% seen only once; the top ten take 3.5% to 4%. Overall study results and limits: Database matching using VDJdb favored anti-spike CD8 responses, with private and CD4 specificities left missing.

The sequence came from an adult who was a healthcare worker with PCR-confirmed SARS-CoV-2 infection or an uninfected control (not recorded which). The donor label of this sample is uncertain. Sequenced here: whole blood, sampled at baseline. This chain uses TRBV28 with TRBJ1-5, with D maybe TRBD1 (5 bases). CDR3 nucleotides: TGTGCCAGCAGTTTGGGGACCGGTACCCCGTATCAGCCCCAGCATTTT. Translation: CASSLGTGTPYQPQHF.